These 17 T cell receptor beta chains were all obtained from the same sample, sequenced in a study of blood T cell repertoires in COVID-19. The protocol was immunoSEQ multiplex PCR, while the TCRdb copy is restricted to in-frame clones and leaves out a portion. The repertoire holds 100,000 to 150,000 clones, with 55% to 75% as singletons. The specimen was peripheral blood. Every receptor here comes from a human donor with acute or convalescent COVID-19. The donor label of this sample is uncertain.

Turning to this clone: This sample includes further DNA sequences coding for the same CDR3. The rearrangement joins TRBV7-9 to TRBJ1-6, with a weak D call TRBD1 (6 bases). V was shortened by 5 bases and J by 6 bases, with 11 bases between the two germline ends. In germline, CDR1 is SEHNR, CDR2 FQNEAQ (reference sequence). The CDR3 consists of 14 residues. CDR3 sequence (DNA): TGTGCCAGCAGCAGACAGGATGTTAATTCACCCCTCCACTTT. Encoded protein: CASSRQDVNSPLHF.

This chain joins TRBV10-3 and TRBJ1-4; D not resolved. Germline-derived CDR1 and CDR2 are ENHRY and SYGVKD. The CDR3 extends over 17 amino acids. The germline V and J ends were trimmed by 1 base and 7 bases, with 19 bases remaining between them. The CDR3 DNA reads TGTGCCATCAGTGAGTGGTTCGGGGATCCCAAACGTGAAAAACTGTTTTTT. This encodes CAISEWFGDPKREKLFF.

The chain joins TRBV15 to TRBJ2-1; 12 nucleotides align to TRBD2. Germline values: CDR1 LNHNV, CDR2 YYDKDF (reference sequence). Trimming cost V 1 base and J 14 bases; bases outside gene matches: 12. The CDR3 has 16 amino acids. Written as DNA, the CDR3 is TGTGCCACCAGCAGAGGGGGAACTAGCGGGGGGCAACGGAAGTTCTTC. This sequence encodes CATSRGGTSGGQRKFF.

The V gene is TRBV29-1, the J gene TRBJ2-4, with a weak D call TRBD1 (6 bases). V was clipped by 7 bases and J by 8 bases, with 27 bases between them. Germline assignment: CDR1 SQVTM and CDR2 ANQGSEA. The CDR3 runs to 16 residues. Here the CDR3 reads CSARTMDRAWRYIQYF. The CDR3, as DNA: TGCAGCGCCCGAACGATGGACAGAGCGTGGAGGTACATTCAGTACTTC.

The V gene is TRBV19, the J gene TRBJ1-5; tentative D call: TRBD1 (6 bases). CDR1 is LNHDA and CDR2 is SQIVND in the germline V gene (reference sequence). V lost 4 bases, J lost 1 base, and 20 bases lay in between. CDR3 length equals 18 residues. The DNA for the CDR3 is TGTGCCAGTAGTAGATCCTTGGGAGGGGGAGCCAGCAATCAGCCCCAGCATTTT. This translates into CASSRSLGGGASNQPQHF.

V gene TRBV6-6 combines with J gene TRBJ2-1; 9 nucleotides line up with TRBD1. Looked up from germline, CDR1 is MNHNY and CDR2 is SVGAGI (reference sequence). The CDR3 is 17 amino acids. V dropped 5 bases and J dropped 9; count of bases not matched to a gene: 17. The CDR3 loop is CASSREQGAPLGVEQFF. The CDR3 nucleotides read TGTGCCAGCAGTCGCGAACAGGGGGCCCCCTTAGGGGTTGAGCAGTTCTTC.

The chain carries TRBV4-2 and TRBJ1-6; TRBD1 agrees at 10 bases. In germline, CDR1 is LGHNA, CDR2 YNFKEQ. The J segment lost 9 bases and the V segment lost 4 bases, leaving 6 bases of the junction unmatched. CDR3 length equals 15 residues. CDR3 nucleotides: TGTGCCAGCAGCCCCACGGGACAGGGGTCTTCACCCCTCCACTTT. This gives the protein CASSPTGQGSSPLHF.

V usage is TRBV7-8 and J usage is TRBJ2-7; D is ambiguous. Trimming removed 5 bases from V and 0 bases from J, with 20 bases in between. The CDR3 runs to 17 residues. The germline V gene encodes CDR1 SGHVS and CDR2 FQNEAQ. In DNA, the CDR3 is TGTGCCAGCAGCCAAAGTCCCCTACTCTCGAGCTCCTACGAGCAGTACGTC. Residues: CASSQSPLLSSSYEQYV.

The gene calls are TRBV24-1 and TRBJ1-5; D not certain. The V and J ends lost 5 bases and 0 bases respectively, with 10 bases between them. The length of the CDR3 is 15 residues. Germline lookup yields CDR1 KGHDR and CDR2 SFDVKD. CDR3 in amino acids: CATSAGDYSNQPQHF. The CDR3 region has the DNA TGTGCCACCAGTGCCGGGGATTATAGCAATCAGCCCCAGCATTTT.

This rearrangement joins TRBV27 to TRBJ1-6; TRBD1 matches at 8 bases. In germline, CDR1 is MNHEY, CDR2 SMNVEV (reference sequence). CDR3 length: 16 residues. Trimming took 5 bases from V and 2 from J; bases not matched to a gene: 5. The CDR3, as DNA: TGTGCCAGCAGTCCACGGACAGGGACCTATAATTCACCCCTCCACTTT. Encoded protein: CASSPRTGTYNSPLHF.

This CDR3 is CASRKQGWTEAFF. The DNA of the CDR3 is TGTGCCAGCAGAAAACAGGGCTGGACTGAAGCTTTCTTT. The chain recombines TRBV27 with TRBJ1-1; a possible D gene is TRBD1 (6 bases). Trimming took off 6 bases at V and 5 bases at J, with 13 bases between the two ends. Germline lookup yields CDR1 MNHEY and CDR2 SMNVEV (reference sequence). CDR3 size: 13 residues.

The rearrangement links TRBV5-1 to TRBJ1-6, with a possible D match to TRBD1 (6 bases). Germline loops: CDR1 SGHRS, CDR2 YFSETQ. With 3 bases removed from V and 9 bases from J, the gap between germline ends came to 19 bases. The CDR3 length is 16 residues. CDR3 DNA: TGCGCCAGCAGCTCCGGTCAACAGGGAATAGGTTCACCCCTCCACTTT. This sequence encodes CASSSGQQGIGSPLHF.

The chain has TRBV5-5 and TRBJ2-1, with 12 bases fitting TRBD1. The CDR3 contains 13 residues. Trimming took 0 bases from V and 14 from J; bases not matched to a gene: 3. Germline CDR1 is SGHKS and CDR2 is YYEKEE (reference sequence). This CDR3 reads CASSLGDRGRKFF. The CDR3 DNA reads TGTGCCAGCAGCTTGGGGGACAGGGGGCGAAAGTTCTTC.

CDR3 sequence reads: CATRVDRFAPYEQYF. The DNA of the CDR3 is TGTGCCACTAGGGTGGACAGGTTCGCACCCTACGAGCAGTACTTC. The chain combines TRBV19 with TRBJ2-7; TRBD1 matches 7 bases. Germline values: CDR1 LNHDA, CDR2 SQIVND (reference sequence). The CDR3 runs 15 residues. The J segment lost 2 bases and the V segment lost 10 bases, leaving 14 bases of the junction unmatched.

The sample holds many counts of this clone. CDR3 DNA sequence: TGTGCCAGAAGCCGAGGGAGCCACTATGGCTACACCTTC. It codes for CARSRGSHYGYTF. The V call is TRBV5-3, the J call TRBJ1-2; D unresolved. TRBV5-3 carries the ORF label, with uncertain function. V lost 4 bases and J lost 3, with 10 bases in between. The CDR3 runs 13 residues.

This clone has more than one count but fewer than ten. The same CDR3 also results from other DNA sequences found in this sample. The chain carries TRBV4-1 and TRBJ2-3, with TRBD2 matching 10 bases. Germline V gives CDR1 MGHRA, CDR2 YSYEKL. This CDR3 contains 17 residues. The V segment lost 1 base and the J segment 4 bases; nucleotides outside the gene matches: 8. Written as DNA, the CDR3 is TGCGCCAGCAGCCAAGTCATTCTAGCGGGGGCCTCAGATACGCAGTATTTT. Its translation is CASSQVILAGASDTQYF.

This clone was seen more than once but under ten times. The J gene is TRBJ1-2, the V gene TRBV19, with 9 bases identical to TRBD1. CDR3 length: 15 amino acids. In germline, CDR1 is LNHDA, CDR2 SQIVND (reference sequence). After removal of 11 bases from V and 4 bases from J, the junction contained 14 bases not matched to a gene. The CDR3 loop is CAVRVGQGSFYGYTF. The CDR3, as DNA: TGTGCCGTAAGAGTCGGACAGGGGTCGTTCTATGGCTACACCTTC.